The 19 T cell receptor beta chains below were found in one sample sequenced in a study of cytomegalovirus exposure and HLA in healthy donors (dated by TCRdb to the late 2010s). The protocol used for the library was the immunoSEQ multiplex PCR assay. A mixture of 60 forward primers for TCR Vbeta segments and 13 reverse primers for TCR Jbeta segments was used in the multiplex PCR. TCRdb re-hosts the immuneACCESS table, in-frame sequences only. Its copies lack some clones; in the studies checked, an unresolved V gene accounts for under half of them, and the cause for the rest is not known. Across this sample there are tens of thousands of clones, with about two thirds seen only once. Of the sample, less than 9% falls within the top ten clones. The source material was PBMCs. Receptor source: a middle-aged man in good health and CMV-seropositive.

This rearrangement joins TRBV5-1 to TRBJ2-5; 8 bases fit TRBD1. This CDR3 is built from 15 residues. V shed 0 bases, J shed 4 bases, and the junction held 5 bases outside the gene matches. Germline V CDR1 and CDR2: SGHRS, YFSETQ. DNA of the CDR3: TGCGCCAGCAGCTTGGGGACAGGGTCTCGAGAGACCCAGTACTTC. This gives the protein CASSLGTGSRETQYF.

This clone was observed a few times. The gene calls are TRBV7-2 and TRBJ2-1; D might be TRBD2 (5 bases). V lost 1 base, J lost 3 bases, and 10 bases lay in between. Germline CDR1 and CDR2: SGHTA and FQGNSA. This CDR3 comprises 15 residues. CDR3 residues: CASSLGPGNYNEQFF. CDR3 DNA sequence: TGTGCCAGCAGCTTAGGCCCGGGAAACTACAATGAGCAGTTCTTC.

This clone was found a few times. This rearrangement joins TRBV7-5 to TRBJ1-5; TRBD1 was called by the table and not checked on the DNA. TRBV7-5 is described as a pseudogene. This CDR3 spans 15 amino acids. The CDR3 sequence: CVRSLGQGLDQPQHF. The CDR3 DNA reads as TGTGTCAGAAGCTTGGGACAGGGTCTAGATCAGCCCCAGCATTTT.

This clone is a singleton in its sample. The chain is built from TRBV5-1 and TRBJ1-4, with 8 positions matching TRBD1. In germline, CDR1 is SGHRS, CDR2 YFSETQ. CDR3 length equals 16 residues. Germline trimming cut 5 bases from V and 7 bases from J; bases unmatched to any gene: 13. For the CDR3, the DNA is TGCGCCAGCAGATATAATGGACAGGGTGTGACTGAAAAACTGTTTTTT. Residues: CASRYNGQGVTEKLFF. Full variable domain (rest looked up from reference TRBV5-1 and TRBJ1-4): KAGVTQTPRYLIKTRGQQVTLSCSPISGHRSVSWYQQTPGQGLQFLFEYFSETQRNKGNFPGRFSGRQFSNSRSEMNVSTLELGDSALYLCASRYNGQGVTEKLFFGSGTQLSVL.

This chain links TRBV5-1 with TRBJ2-5; TRBD1 is a possible D gene (5 bases). This CDR3 has 14 residues. V lost 2 bases to trimming and J lost 5 bases, with 13 bases between them. Germline-derived CDR1 and CDR2 are SGHRS and YFSETQ. CDR3 nucleotides: TGCGCCAGCAGCTTCGTGGTAGGGGCGGAGACCCAGTACTTC. It is translated as CASSFVVGAETQYF. The entire variable domain, with the rest obtained from reference TRBV5-1 and TRBJ2-5, is as follows: KAGVTQTPRYLIKTRGQQVTLSCSPISGHRSVSWYQQTPGQGLQFLFEYFSETQRNKGNFPGRFSGRQFSNSRSEMNVSTLELGDSALYLCASSFVVGAETQYFGPGTRLLVL.

The chain employs TRBV30 and TRBJ1-1; 9 bases are a match to TRBD1. Germline assignment: CDR1 GTSNPN and CDR2 SVGIG (reference sequence). The CDR3 runs to 13 residues. The V segment lost 1 base and the J segment 4 bases; nucleotides outside the gene matches: 1. CDR3 nucleotides: TGTGCCTGGAGTGGGACAGGGGCCACTGAAGCTTTCTTT. Amino acid sequence: CAWSGTGATEAFF.

This chain uses TRBV9 with TRBJ2-6; possibly TRBD1 for D (5 bases). The CDR3 consists of 17 residues. With 0 bases removed from V and 4 bases from J, the gap between germline ends came to 14 bases. The germline CDR1 and CDR2 sequences are SGDLS and YYNGEE. The DNA of the CDR3 is TGTGCCAGCAGCGTAGCAAAGGGGCTTGCCGGGGCCAACGTCCTGACTTTC. It yields the protein CASSVAKGLAGANVLTF.

J is TRBJ2-7 and V is TRBV19, with 10 bases aligning to TRBD1. Germline lookup yields CDR1 LNHDA and CDR2 SQIVND (reference sequence). The CDR3 consists of 15 residues. The trim removed 6 bases at V and 3 bases at J, leaving 8 bases unmatched. The CDR3 nucleotides read TGTGCCAGTAGGGCGGGACAGGGGACTTACTACGAGCAGTACTTC. Amino acid sequence: CASRAGQGTYYEQYF. Variable domain in full (rest from reference TRBV19 and TRBJ2-7): DGGITQSPKYLFRKEGQNVTLSCEQNLNHDAMYWYRQDPGQGLRLIYYSQIVNDFQKGDIAEGYSVSREKKESFPLTVTSAQKNPTAFYLCASRAGQGTYYEQYFGPGTRLTVT.

The chain uses TRBV5-1 and TRBJ1-1, with TRBD1 matching over 7 bases. V was pared by 4 bases and J by 3 bases, with 6 bases of the junction left unmatched. The CDR3 spans 14 residues. The germline V gene encodes CDR1 SGHRS and CDR2 YFSETQ. The CDR3 DNA follows: TGCGCCAGCAGCCGACGGGACAGCTACACTGAAGCTTTCTTT. Encoded protein: CASSRRDSYTEAFF. Variable domain in full (rest from reference TRBV5-1 and TRBJ1-1): KAGVTQTPRYLIKTRGQQVTLSCSPISGHRSVSWYQQTPGQGLQFLFEYFSETQRNKGNFPGRFSGRQFSNSRSEMNVSTLELGDSALYLCASSRRDSYTEAFFGQGTRLTVV.

The J gene is TRBJ2-2, the V gene TRBV5-1; D might be TRBD1 (5 bases). V gave up 4 bases and J gave up 4 bases, with 8 bases separating them. The CDR3 contains 13 residues. From germline, CDR1 is SGHRS and CDR2 YFSETQ. The CDR3 here is CASSPDSTGELFF. For the CDR3, the DNA is TGCGCCAGCAGCCCCGACAGCACCGGGGAGCTGTTTTTT.

The chain is built from TRBV7-6 and TRBJ2-5; 7 positions agree with TRBD2. After removal of 5 bases from V and 3 bases from J, the junction contained 9 bases not matched to a gene. The CDR3 totals 15 residues. CDR1 and CDR2 from the germline V gene are SGHVS and FNYEAQ. The CDR3 region has the DNA TGTGCCAGCAGCCCGCGGACTAGAACGAAAGAGACCCAGTACTTC. It specifies CASSPRTRTKETQYF.

The V gene is TRBV7-9, the J gene TRBJ2-7; perhaps TRBD1 as D (6 bases). The CDR3 runs to 11 residues. Trimming stripped 6 bases from V and 6 bases from J, with 9 bases between. The germline V gene encodes CDR1 SEHNR and CDR2 FQNEAQ (reference sequence). The CDR3 spells CASSFRGEQYF. The CDR3, as DNA: TGTGCCAGCAGTTTCAGGGGCGAGCAGTACTTC.

This chain joins TRBV9 and TRBJ2-3; 11 positions match TRBD1. Germline V gives CDR1 SGDLS, CDR2 YYNGEE. CDR3 length: 15 amino acids. V gave up 4 bases and J gave up 4 bases; unmatched junction bases: 5. CDR3 protein: CASSPGTGGPDTQYF. The CDR3 DNA reads TGTGCCAGCAGCCCCGGGACAGGGGGACCAGATACGCAGTATTTT.

A few counts support this clone. The DNA of the CDR3 is TGTGCCAGCAGTGGATGGACAGGTCACAATGAGCAGTTCTTC. The encoded protein is CASSGWTGHNEQFF. The chain joins TRBV2 to TRBJ2-1; 7 bases fit TRBD1. The CDR3 covers 14 residues. V dropped 4 bases and J dropped 5; count of bases not matched to a gene: 5. Germline CDR1 reads SNHLY; CDR2 reads FYNNEI. The full variable domain, its missing parts supplied by reference TRBV2 and TRBJ2-1, is EPEVTQTPSHQVTQMGQEVILRCVPISNHLYFYWYRQILGQKVEFLVSFYNNEISEKSEIFDDQFSVERPDGSNFTLKIRSTKLEDSAMYFCASSGWTGHNEQFFGPGTRLTVL.

The chain recombines TRBV5-1 with TRBJ2-5; maybe TRBD1 (6 bases). Deletions cut 4 bases from V and 1 base from J, with 11 bases between. There are 14 residues in the CDR3. Germline CDR1 reads SGHRS; CDR2 reads YFSETQ. The CDR3 DNA follows: TGCGCCAGCAGCATACAGGGCATCCAAGAGACCCAGTACTTC. It is translated as CASSIQGIQETQYF.

The V and J genes are TRBV5-1 and TRBJ1-4; D is possibly TRBD1 (6 bases). This CDR3 is 15 amino acids long. V lost 5 bases and J lost 6, with 17 bases in between. Germline lookup yields CDR1 SGHRS and CDR2 YFSETQ. The CDR3 DNA follows: TGCGCCAGCAGGAGGTTGTGGGGGGGCGATGAAAAACTGTTTTTT. Its translation is CASRRLWGGDEKLFF. The complete variable domain, with remaining parts taken from reference TRBV5-1 and TRBJ1-4, reads KAGVTQTPRYLIKTRGQQVTLSCSPISGHRSVSWYQQTPGQGLQFLFEYFSETQRNKGNFPGRFSGRQFSNSRSEMNVSTLELGDSALYLCASRRLWGGDEKLFFGSGTQLSVL.

This clone was detected only a few times. The chain carries TRBV5-1 and TRBJ1-1; D is possibly TRBD1 (5 bases). The germline gives CDR1 SGHRS, CDR2 YFSETQ. V lost 2 bases and J lost 4, with 12 bases in between. This CDR3 contains 14 residues. The CDR3 sequence is CASSFAGQGTEAFF. The CDR3 nucleotides read TGCGCCAGCAGCTTTGCGGGGCAGGGCACTGAAGCTTTCTTT.

This chain uses TRBV28 with TRBJ1-5; D may be TRBD1 (6 bases). This CDR3 spans 15 amino acids. With 6 bases removed from V and 1 base from J, the gap between germline ends came to 13 bases. Germline CDR1 is MDHEN and CDR2 is SYDVKM. The CDR3 region is CASSLIGQSNQPQHF. CDR3 coding DNA: TGTGCCAGCAGCCTAATCGGACAGAGCAATCAGCCCCAGCATTTT.

This chain connects TRBV10-2 to TRBJ2-2; possibly TRBD1 for D (6 bases). Germline V gene data show CDR1 as WSHSY and CDR2 as SAAADI. The CDR3 has 15 residues. V was cut by 3 bases and J by 4 bases, with 12 bases left in between. CDR3 in amino acids: CASSEQQGGTGELFF. The CDR3 DNA reads TGCGCCAGCAGTGAACAGCAAGGGGGCACCGGGGAGCTGTTTTTT.